This TCR beta chain was captured in a study of T cell responses to AZD1222 COVID-19 vaccine. Study at large: Doses given second, at about 4 or about 12 weeks, were pooled.

The CDR3 extends over 15 amino acids. CDR1 and CDR2 from the germline V gene are LNHDA and SQIVND (reference sequence). J was trimmed by 5 bases and V by 6 bases; bases with no gene match: 6. The assay was immunoSEQ multiplex PCR, and TCRdb's table has in-frame clones only and misses some. The sample records about 170,000 clones, about nine tenths being singletons. This rearrangement joins TRBV19 to TRBJ2-3; the match to TRBD2 covers 12 bases. The sequence was collected from an adult in good health. Sequenced material: peripheral blood, taken on day 0 of AZD1222 vaccination. In DNA form, the CDR3 reads TGTGCCAGTAGCCGGACTAGCGGGAAGAGAGATACGCAGTATTTT. Its protein is CASSRTSGKRDTQYF.